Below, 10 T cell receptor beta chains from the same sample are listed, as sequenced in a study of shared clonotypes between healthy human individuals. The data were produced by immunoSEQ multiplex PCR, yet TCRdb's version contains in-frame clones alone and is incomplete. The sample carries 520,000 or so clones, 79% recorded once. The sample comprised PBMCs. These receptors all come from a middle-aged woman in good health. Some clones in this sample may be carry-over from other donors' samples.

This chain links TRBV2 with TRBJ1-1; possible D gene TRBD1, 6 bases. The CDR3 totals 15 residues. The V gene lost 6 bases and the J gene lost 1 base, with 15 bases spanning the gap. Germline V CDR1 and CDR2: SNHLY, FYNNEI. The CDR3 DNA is TGTGCCAGCAGGACGGACGGACAGACGAACACTGAAGCTTTCTTT. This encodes CASRTDGQTNTEAFF.

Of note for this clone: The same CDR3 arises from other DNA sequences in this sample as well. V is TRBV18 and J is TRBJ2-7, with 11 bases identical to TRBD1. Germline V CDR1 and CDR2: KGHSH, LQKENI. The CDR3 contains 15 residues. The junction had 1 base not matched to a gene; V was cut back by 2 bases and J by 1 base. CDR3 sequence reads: CASSPGQGASYEQYF. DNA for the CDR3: TGTGCCAGCTCACCAGGACAGGGGGCTTCCTACGAGCAGTACTTC.

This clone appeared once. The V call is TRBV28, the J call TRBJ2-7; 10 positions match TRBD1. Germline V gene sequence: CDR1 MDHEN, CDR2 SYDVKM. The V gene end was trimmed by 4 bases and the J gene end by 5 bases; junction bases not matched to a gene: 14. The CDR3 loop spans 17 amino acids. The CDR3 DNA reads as TGTGCCAGCAGTTCACTCTCCTTCGGGACAGGGGACCACGAGCAGTACTTC. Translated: CASSSLSFGTGDHEQYF.

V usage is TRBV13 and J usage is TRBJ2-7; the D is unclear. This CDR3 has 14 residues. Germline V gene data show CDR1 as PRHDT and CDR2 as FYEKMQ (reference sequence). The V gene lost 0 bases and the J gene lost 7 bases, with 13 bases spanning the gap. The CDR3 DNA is TGTGCCAGCAGCTTAGGCCGTGCCTCCCAGGAGCAGTACTTC. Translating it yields CASSLGRASQEQYF.

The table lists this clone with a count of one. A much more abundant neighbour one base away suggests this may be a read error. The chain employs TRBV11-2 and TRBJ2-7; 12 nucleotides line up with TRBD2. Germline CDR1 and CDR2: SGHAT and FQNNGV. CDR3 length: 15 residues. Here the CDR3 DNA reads TGTGCCAACAGCTCCCTAGCGGGAGGGGCCTACGAGCAGTACTTC. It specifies CANSSLAGGAYEQYF.

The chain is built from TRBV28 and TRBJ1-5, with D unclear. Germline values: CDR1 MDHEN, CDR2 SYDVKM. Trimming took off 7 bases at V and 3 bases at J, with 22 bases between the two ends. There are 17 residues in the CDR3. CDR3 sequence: CASTPWLVRGSNQPQHF. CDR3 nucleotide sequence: TGTGCCAGCACCCCCTGGCTGGTTCGGGGATCCAATCAGCCCCAGCATTTT.

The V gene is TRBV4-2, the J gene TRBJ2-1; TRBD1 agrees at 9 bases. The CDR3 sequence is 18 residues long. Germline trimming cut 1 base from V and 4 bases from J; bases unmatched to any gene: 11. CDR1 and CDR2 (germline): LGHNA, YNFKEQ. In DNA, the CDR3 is TGTGCCAGCAGCCAAGGTTTGATGGGACAGGGAACTTACAATGAGCAGTTCTTC. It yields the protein CASSQGLMGQGTYNEQFF.

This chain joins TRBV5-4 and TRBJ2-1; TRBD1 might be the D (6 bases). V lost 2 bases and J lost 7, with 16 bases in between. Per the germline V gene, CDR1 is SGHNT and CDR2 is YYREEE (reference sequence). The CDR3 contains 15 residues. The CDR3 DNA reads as TGTGCCAGCAGCTTCTTCGACCTCAGGGGTAATGAGCAGTTCTTC. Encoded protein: CASSFFDLRGNEQFF.

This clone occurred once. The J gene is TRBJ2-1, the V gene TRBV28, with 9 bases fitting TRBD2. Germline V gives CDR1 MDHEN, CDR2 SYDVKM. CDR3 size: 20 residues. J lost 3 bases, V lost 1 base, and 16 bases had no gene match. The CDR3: CASSLSPRASGMRFYNEQFF. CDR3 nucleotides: TGTGCCAGCAGTTTATCGCCCCGTGCTAGCGGGATGCGGTTCTACAATGAGCAGTTCTTC.

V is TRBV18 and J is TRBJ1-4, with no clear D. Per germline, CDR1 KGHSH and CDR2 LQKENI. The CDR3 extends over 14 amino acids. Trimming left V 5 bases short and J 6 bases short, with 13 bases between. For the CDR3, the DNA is TGTGCCAGCTCATCCAAATACGCAGATGAAAAACTGTTTTTT. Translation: CASSSKYADEKLFF.